Below are 32 T cell receptor beta chains sequenced from a single sample in a study of cytomegalovirus exposure and HLA in healthy donors (dated by TCRdb to 2016 to 2017). The library was built by means of the immunoSEQ multiplex PCR assay. The table comes from immuneACCESS by way of TCRdb, which keeps in-frame sequences with V and J called. Part of the clones is missing from these tables; in studies checked, under half for an unresolved V gene and the rest for unknown reasons. The table for this sample lists around 52,000 clones; 90% to 95% of them were counted only once. Of the sample, roughly 6% falls within the top ten clones. Sample: PBMCs. The receptors were gathered from a woman under 30 in good health and CMV-seronegative.

The V gene is TRBV5-1, the J gene TRBJ2-5, with 12 bases aligning to TRBD2. The germline gives CDR1 SGHRS, CDR2 YFSETQ. The CDR3 is 18 amino acids. J lost 2 bases, V lost 7 bases, and 15 bases had no gene match. The CDR3 DNA sequence: TGCGCCAGCCAAGGTAGACTAGCGGGGGTACGGTCACAAGAGACCCAGTACTTC. This sequence encodes CASQGRLAGVRSQETQYF.

This chain uses TRBV7-3 with TRBJ2-1; TRBD1 might be the D (5 bases). V was clipped by 0 bases and J by 0 bases, with 12 bases between them. The CDR3 contains 17 residues. Per germline, CDR1 SGHTA and CDR2 FQGTGA. The CDR3 spells CASSLTPLGRSYNEQFF. DNA of the CDR3: TGTGCCAGCAGCTTAACGCCATTGGGGCGCTCCTACAATGAGCAGTTCTTC.

The chain employs TRBV18 and TRBJ2-7; D is unresolved. Germline V lookup: CDR1 KGHSH, CDR2 LQKENI. V was clipped by 6 bases and J by 0 bases, with 6 bases between them. This CDR3 is 12 amino acids long. CDR3 residues: CASSPSSYEQYF. In DNA form, the CDR3 reads TGTGCCAGCTCCCCCAGCTCCTACGAGCAGTACTTC.

The chain recombines TRBV4-3 with TRBJ2-3; 9 positions agree with TRBD2. Germline loops: CDR1 LGHNA, CDR2 YSLEER. This CDR3 has 17 residues. After removal of 1 base from V and 4 bases from J, the junction contained 9 bases not matched to a gene. CDR3 loop: CASSQALAGGPADTQYF. The CDR3 nucleotides are TGCGCCAGCAGCCAAGCTCTGGCGGGAGGGCCCGCAGATACGCAGTATTTT.

J is TRBJ1-2 and V is TRBV11-3; D is unresolved. The CDR3 consists of 13 residues. Germline V CDR1 and CDR2: SGHNT, YENEEA. The V gene lost 8 bases and the J gene lost 5 bases, with 15 bases spanning the gap. This CDR3 is CASGLGVEYGYTF. The CDR3 nucleotides are TGTGCCAGCGGCCTGGGTGTGGAGTATGGCTACACCTTC.

This sequence joins TRBV13 and TRBJ2-2; 10 bases are shared with TRBD1. The CDR3 length is 14 residues. CDR1 and CDR2 (germline): PRHDT, FYEKMQ (reference sequence). V was pared by 4 bases and J by 5 bases, with 1 base of the junction left unmatched. The DNA of the CDR3 is TGTGCCAGCAGCTCGGGACAGGGGACCGGGGAGCTGTTTTTT. As protein: CASSSGQGTGELFF.

Comment on this clone: This could be a read error, since a much larger clone is one nucleotide away. The identical CDR3 is also encoded by other nucleotide sequences in the sample. The V and J genes are TRBV6-4 and TRBJ2-1, with 11 nucleotides matching TRBD1. Germline assignment: CDR1 MRHNA and CDR2 SNTAGT. Trimming took 3 bases from V and 6 from J; bases not matched to a gene: 1. The CDR3 totals 14 residues. CDR3 amino acids: CASSDGTGGNEQFF. The CDR3 region has the DNA TGTGCCAGCAGTGATGGGACAGGGGGCAATGAGCAGTTCTTC.

A single count supports this clone. The chain recombines TRBV7-8 with TRBJ1-2; 11 bases map to TRBD1. The V gene end was trimmed by 0 bases and the J gene end by 3 bases; junction bases not matched to a gene: 0. Germline lookup yields CDR1 SGHVS and CDR2 FQNEAQ. This CDR3 has 15 residues. CDR3 sequence reads: CASSLAGQGDYGYTF. In DNA, the CDR3 is TGTGCCAGCAGCTTAGCGGGACAGGGGGACTATGGCTACACCTTC.

This chain uses TRBV6-5 with TRBJ2-1; 12 bases map to TRBD1. Germline trimming cut 2 bases from V and 14 bases from J; bases unmatched to any gene: 4. Germline assignment: CDR1 MNHEY and CDR2 SVGAGI. The length of the CDR3 is 13 residues. The DNA of the CDR3 is TGTGCCAGCAGTTACCTGGGGACAGGGGGCAAGTTCTTC. Translation gives CASSYLGTGGKFF.

The gene calls are TRBV15 and TRBJ1-3; D unresolved. Germline CDR1 LNHNV, CDR2 YYDKDF (reference sequence). The CDR3 length is 14 residues. V gave up 5 bases and J gave up 4 bases, with 12 bases separating them. In DNA, the CDR3 is TGTGCCACCAGCGTTAGGACGGGGGGAAACACCATATATTTT. It is translated as CATSVRTGGNTIYF.

The genes are TRBV12-5 and TRBJ1-2, with 10 bases identical to TRBD1. This CDR3 region has 14 residues. Germline V lookup: CDR1 LGHNT, CDR2 FRNRAP. Losses at the gene ends were 6 bases for V and 5 bases for J; bases not matched to a gene: 6. CDR3 sequence reads: CASGLTGGRYGYTF. The CDR3 bases are TGTGCTAGTGGCCTGACAGGGGGCAGATATGGCTACACCTTC.

V is TRBV11-3 and J is TRBJ2-7, with 11 bases lining up with TRBD2. After removal of 1 base from V and 6 bases from J, the junction contained 5 bases not matched to a gene. Germline CDR1 is SGHNT and CDR2 is YENEEA. The CDR3 runs to 15 residues. The CDR3, as DNA: TGTGCCAGCAGCTTAGGGGGGACTAGCGGTTCCGAGCAGTACGTC. It codes for CASSLGGTSGSEQYV.

V gene TRBV7-8 combines with J gene TRBJ2-1, with 9 bases that match TRBD1. Germline loops: CDR1 SGHVS, CDR2 FQNEAQ. The CDR3 consists of 22 residues. The ends lost 4 bases at V and 1 base at J; junction bases unmatched: 23. The CDR3 DNA reads as TGTGCCAGCAGCTCCCGATTAGGTGGGTCTTCCCGGGACAGGGAATCCTACAATGAGCAGTTCTTC. Protein sequence: CASSSRLGGSSRDRESYNEQFF.

The sample holds one count of this clone. The gene calls are TRBV5-1 and TRBJ2-1; perhaps TRBD1 as D (5 bases). Germline V gene sequence: CDR1 SGHRS, CDR2 YFSETQ. Deletions cut 0 bases from V and 7 bases from J, with 14 bases between. CDR3 size: 15 residues. The CDR3 region is CASSLAISNRNEQFF. As DNA, the CDR3 is TGCGCCAGCAGCTTGGCTATTTCAAACAGGAATGAGCAGTTCTTC.

V usage is TRBV2 and J usage is TRBJ1-5; 7 bases are shared with TRBD1. V trimming: 6 bases; J trimming: 7 bases; junction bases outside the gene matches: 6. CDR3 length: 13 residues. CDR1 SNHLY and CDR2 FYNNEI come from the germline V gene. CDR3 sequence (DNA): TGTGCCAGCAGAACAGGGGAAGGGCAGCCCCAGCATTTT. Translated, it gives CASRTGEGQPQHF.

The rearrangement joins TRBV21-1 to TRBJ1-1; TRBD1, as called in the table, went unchecked against the DNA. TRBV21-1 is termed a pseudogene. This CDR3 has 14 residues. Here the CDR3 reads CASSKKLQGALTFF. In DNA form, the CDR3 reads TGTGCCAGCAGCAAAAAGCTGCAGGGGGCATTAACTTTCTTT.

This clone was seen only once. The chain links TRBV25-1 to TRBJ1-1, with D possibly matching TRBD1 (5 bases). Germline lookup yields CDR1 MGHDK and CDR2 SYGVNS. This CDR3 has 14 amino acids. Trimming took 2 bases from V and 4 from J, leaving 11 bases between them. CDR3 in amino acids: CASSEASGGTEAFF. The DNA for the CDR3 is TGTGCCAGCAGTGAAGCGTCCGGGGGCACTGAAGCTTTCTTT.

The rearrangement joins TRBV25-1 to TRBJ2-5, with TRBD1 as a possible D gene (6 bases). CDR1 and CDR2 from the germline V gene are MGHDK and SYGVNS. The CDR3 extends over 14 amino acids. The germline V and J ends were trimmed by 5 bases and 2 bases, with 12 bases remaining between them. CDR3 protein: CASSTQGWQETQYF. CDR3 nucleotides: TGTGCCAGCAGTACACAGGGTTGGCAAGAGACCCAGTACTTC.

The rearrangement uses TRBV4-3 and TRBJ2-1; a weak D match, TRBD1 (5 bases). The V end lost 0 bases, the J end lost 8 bases, and 11 bases lay between the germline ends. The CDR3 consists of 14 residues. The germline gives CDR1 LGHNA, CDR2 YSLEER. Here the CDR3 DNA reads TGCGCCAGCAGCCAAGATTTAGGGGCCCATGAGCAGTTCTTC. Its translation: CASSQDLGAHEQFF.

The CDR3 bases are TGTGCCACCAGCCTAACCTGGGGGCGTGAAGCTTTCTTT. This translates into CATSLTWGREAFF. The chain links TRBV15 to TRBJ1-1; maybe TRBD1 (6 bases). The V and J ends lost 5 bases and 7 bases respectively, with 14 bases between them. The germline V gene has CDR1 LNHNV and CDR2 YYDKDF (reference sequence). The CDR3 loop spans 13 amino acids.

This chain connects TRBV5-1 to TRBJ1-1; 8 bases map to TRBD1. V shed 2 bases and J 1 base; nucleotides not matched to a gene: 4. There are 15 residues in the CDR3. Germline V lookup: CDR1 SGHRS, CDR2 YFSETQ. The CDR3 region has the DNA TGCGCCAGCAGCTTTCAGGGGGCGCAGAACACTGAAGCTTTCTTT. Protein: CASSFQGAQNTEAFF.

The chain carries TRBV6-5 and TRBJ2-7, with no clear D. V dropped 8 bases and J dropped 7 bases, with 24 bases sitting between them. The germline gives CDR1 MNHEY, CDR2 SVGAGI. This CDR3 is built from 15 residues. CDR3 nucleotides: TGTGCCAGCCAAAGTTACCCTGGCGCGGCTAGTGAGCAGTACTTC. This sequence encodes CASQSYPGAASEQYF.

The chain employs TRBV27 and TRBJ2-7; D is ambiguous. The germline V and J ends were trimmed by 2 bases and 4 bases, with 12 bases remaining between them. The CDR3 is made up of 14 amino acids. From germline, CDR1 is MNHEY and CDR2 SMNVEV (reference sequence). The CDR3 region has the DNA TGTGCCAGCAGTTTAGGCCGCCGGAGTTACGAGCAGTACTTC. It encodes CASSLGRRSYEQYF.

V and J are TRBV28 and TRBJ1-1; a weak D match, TRBD1 (5 bases). This CDR3 has 14 residues. V was shortened by 7 bases and J by 0 bases, with 12 bases between the two germline ends. Looked up from germline, CDR1 is MDHEN and CDR2 is SYDVKM. The CDR3 loop reads CASTPLGVNTEAFF. The CDR3 DNA is TGTGCCAGCACCCCCTTAGGGGTGAACACTGAAGCTTTCTTT.

The gene calls are TRBV5-4 and TRBJ2-2, with TRBD2 matching 10 bases. CDR3 length: 16 residues. The germline CDR1 and CDR2 sequences are SGHNT and YYREEE (reference sequence). J lost 7 bases, V lost 4 bases, and 10 bases had no gene match. This CDR3 is CASSMASGSLNGELFF. Here the CDR3 DNA reads TGTGCCAGCAGCATGGCTAGCGGGAGTTTGAACGGGGAGCTGTTTTTT.

This clone appeared a single time. This rearrangement joins TRBV5-1 to TRBJ1-3; perhaps TRBD1 as D (5 bases). V shed 0 bases and J shed 3 bases, with 10 bases lying between them. The CDR3 sequence is 15 residues long. The germline CDR1 and CDR2 sequences are SGHRS and YFSETQ. CDR3 residues: CASSLVWGDGNTIYF. CDR3 bases: TGCGCCAGCAGCTTGGTTTGGGGCGATGGAAACACCATATATTTT. Full variable domain (outside the CDR3, taken from reference TRBV5-1 and TRBJ1-3): KAGVTQTPRYLIKTRGQQVTLSCSPISGHRSVSWYQQTPGQGLQFLFEYFSETQRNKGNFPGRFSGRQFSNSRSEMNVSTLELGDSALYLCASSLVWGDGNTIYFGEGSWLTVV.

The sample holds a few counts of this clone. The genes are TRBV6-4 and TRBJ2-3; D might be TRBD2 (6 bases). The CDR3 is 13 amino acids. Germline V lookup: CDR1 MRHNA, CDR2 SNTAGT. V dropped 0 bases and J dropped 11 bases, with 12 bases sitting between them. As DNA, the CDR3 is TGTGCCAGCAGTGACTCTGGCGTGGAGGGGCAGTATTTT. Translation: CASSDSGVEGQYF.

This clone has a single count. The chain carries TRBV25-1 and TRBJ1-4, with D unclear. Germline V CDR1 and CDR2: MGHDK, SYGVNS. Deletions cut 0 bases from V and 5 bases from J, with 4 bases between. The CDR3 has 13 residues. The CDR3: CASSEYQNEKLFF. CDR3 DNA sequence: TGTGCCAGCAGTGAATACCAGAATGAAAAACTGTTTTTT.

V is TRBV11-2 and J is TRBJ2-1; 8 nucleotides agree with TRBD2. The CDR3 sequence is 16 residues long. Per germline, CDR1 SGHAT and CDR2 FQNNGV. Trimming took 4 bases from V and 6 from J; bases not matched to a gene: 11. The CDR3 loop is CASSSVGGLAINEQFF. CDR3 sequence (DNA): TGTGCCAGCAGCTCGGTAGGAGGACTAGCTATCAATGAGCAGTTCTTC. Full variable domain (outside the CDR3, taken from reference TRBV11-2 and TRBJ2-1): EAGVAQSPRYKIIEKRQSVAFWCNPISGHATLYWYQQILGQGPKLLIQFQNNGVVDDSQLPKDRFSAERLKGVDSTLKIQPAKLEDSAVYLCASSSVGGLAINEQFFGPGTRLTVL.

V usage is TRBV4-2 and J usage is TRBJ2-1; 14 bases agree with TRBD2. This CDR3 is built from 20 residues. Germline V lookup: CDR1 LGHNA, CDR2 YNFKEQ. Unmatched junction bases numbered 12, after V lost 3 bases and J lost 2 bases. CDR3 sequence: CASSQWGLAGVKGAYNEQFF. CDR3 nucleotide sequence: TGTGCCAGCAGCCAGTGGGGACTAGCGGGAGTTAAAGGAGCCTACAATGAGCAGTTCTTC.

This clone was counted only a few times. The V gene is TRBV10-3, the J gene TRBJ2-2; a weak D match, TRBD1 (5 bases). The germline V and J ends were trimmed by 3 bases and 5 bases, with 13 bases remaining between them. The CDR3 sequence is 15 residues long. In germline, CDR1 is ENHRY, CDR2 SYGVKD. CDR3 nucleotides: TGTGCCATCAGTGAATTTCAAGGGGCGACCGGGGAGCTGTTTTTT. This codes for CAISEFQGATGELFF.

The chain uses TRBV19 and TRBJ1-3; no clear D. Trimming cost V 1 base and J 2 bases, with 9 bases left between them. Looked up from germline, CDR1 is LNHDA and CDR2 is SQIVND (reference sequence). The length of the CDR3 is 15 residues. Written as DNA, the CDR3 is TGTGCCAGTAGTATAGTCGTAGAACCTGGAAACACCATATATTTT. Amino acids: CASSIVVEPGNTIYF.